The subject of this entry is one TCR beta chain. Its antigen remains unidentified. Nothing much larger sits one base from this clone, and base qualities are not available. The data are from a study of blood T cell repertoires in COVID-19 (dated by TCRdb to 2019 to 2021). Looking at the study overall: Samples covering the acute and convalescent phases of COVID-19 were provided by collaborators in the United States, Italy and Spain. The repertoires were made available in a free public database intended to serve as a resource for research on the immune response to SARS-CoV-2. HLA class I and class II types, where available, came from metadata supplied by the sample provider rather than from assay-based typing. Samples were obtained from the ongoing ImmuneRACE study (first 160 participants) and from over 1,000 subjects provided by 6 global collaborators. Nearly every sample came with metadata listing a de-identified subject ID, COVID-19 status, age in years and sex. The dataset comprised deeply sampled blood TCRbeta repertoires from subjects exposed to, actively infected with, or recovered from COVID-19. The material from the prospective study consisted of cDNA or gDNA derived from T cells, B-cell-depleted T cells, or PBMCs. General conclusions and limits of the study: The quantity of clinical and demographic metadata differed by source and by participant and was supplied without curation.

Collaborating institutions collected whole blood in K2EDTA tubes following their own protocols. For TCRbeta analysis, collaborator samples were shipped as frozen whole blood, as isolated PBMCs, or as DNA extracted from either sample type. The CDR3 spans 14 residues, from the cysteine through the phenylalanine. Just CDR3 DNA is preserved here, 42 bases in frame from base 1. CDR1 and CDR2, looked up from the germline V gene, are MGHDK and SYGVNS. The trim is 5 bases for V and 7 bases for J, with a gap of 12 bases between the germline ends. TCRbeta CDR3 regions were amplified from genomic DNA using the immunoSEQ Assay, a bias-controlled multiplex PCR. Turning to the authors' computational methods: Nucleated cell counts per sample were estimated from amplification of reference gene primers within the assay. Sequence reads were collapsed and filtered to measure the absolute abundance of every unique TCRbeta CDR3 rearrangement. For each sample, productive Simpson clonality was calculated by taking the square root of Simpson's diversity index across productive rearrangements. TCRdb mirrors the immuneACCESS table, restricted to in-frame sequences. Some clones are absent from its copies; in checked studies, under half trace to an unresolved V gene, and the reason for the others is unknown. Clone size and V and J calls were adopted from that table, with D and trimming inferred from the DNA. This sample gives about 41,000 clones in total; roughly nine tenths of them show up just once. Clones ranked in the top ten supply 4.3% of the sample.

Material: peripheral blood. This chain is built from TRBV25-1 and TRBJ1-6, with no reliable assignment of the D segment. This receptor was identified in a man aged 55 to 70 with acute or convalescent COVID-19. The CDR3: CASSSQAGNSPLHF. The DNA reads TGTGCCAGCAGTAGCCAGGCGGGAAATTCACCCCTCCACTTT.